The clone carrying this T cell receptor (beta chain) has only a few counts. No antigen is known for it. Germline assignment: CDR1 SGHDT and CDR2 YYEEEE. With V trimmed by 2 bases and J by 14 bases, 12 bases remained unmatched. The CDR3 contains 13 residues. It was with 60 Vbeta and 13 Jbeta primers that the PCR ran. The repertoire was sequenced with immunoSEQ multiplex PCR; TCRdb's copy has only in-frame clones and lacks some. The sample comprises approximately 150,000 clones, 60% to 80% of which are singletons, and under 15% rests with the top ten. These data originate in a study of cytomegalovirus exposure and HLA in healthy donors. Study observations and caveats: The authors later found HLA-associated TCR beta chains more clonally expanded than equally common others.

The sequencing sample was made of PBMCs. The chain is built from TRBV5-6 and TRBJ1-1; 7 bases map to TRBD1. This TCR came from a woman in her thirties or forties in good health and CMV-seronegative. The CDR3 DNA reads as TGTGCCAGCAGCTTTGTTCTGCAGGGGGGAGTCTTCTTT. Protein product: CASSFVLQGGVFF.